This T cell receptor (beta chain) was identified in a study of T cell changes during pregnancy in multiple sclerosis. TCRdb's table, derived via immunoSEQ multiplex PCR, lists solely in-frame clones and lacks some. Counted here are 20,000 to 25,000 clones, 90% to 95% occurring once; the ten biggest clones make up over 6%. Germline V CDR1 and CDR2: PRHDT, FYEKMQ (reference sequence). J gave up 7 bases and V 6 bases, and 6 bases lay outside the gene matches. This CDR3 has 16 amino acids. This specimen was CD8+ T cells from peripheral blood mononuclear cells, taken in the third trimester of pregnancy. The clonotype originates from a female donor with multiple sclerosis, enrolled in a pregnancy study. The rearrangement links TRBV13 to TRBJ2-1, with 16 bases matching TRBD2. The CDR3 DNA sequence: TGTGCCAGCAGGTCCGGGACTAGCGGGGGGGCTAATGAGCAGTTCTTC. Protein: CASRSGTSGGANEQFF.